One and the same sample provided the 19 T cell receptor beta chains below, sequenced in a study of shared clonotypes between healthy human individuals. Sequencing used immunoSEQ multiplex PCR; TCRdb keeps in-frame clones, though not all of them. The sample yields 2,500,000 or so clones, 93% seen once. The material sequenced was naive CD4+ T cells from PBMCs. The subset denotes: CD45RA+ positively selected. Receptors were obtained from a young man in good health. Some clones in this sample may be carry-over from other donors' samples.

This clone was recorded only once. This chain uses TRBV5-1 with TRBJ2-1; 7 positions agree with TRBD1. Germline V gives CDR1 SGHRS, CDR2 YFSETQ. The junction had 6 bases not matched to a gene; V was cut back by 3 bases and J by 0 bases. CDR3 length equals 16 residues. The CDR3 DNA is TGCGCCAGCAGCTCGACAGGGTCATTCTCCTACAATGAGCAGTTCTTC. Amino acid sequence: CASSSTGSFSYNEQFF.

The gene calls are TRBV30 and TRBJ2-7; D uncertain. CDR3 length: 14 amino acids. The germline V gene encodes CDR1 GTSNPN and CDR2 SVGIG (reference sequence). V was cut by 0 bases and J by 5 bases, with 14 bases left in between. The CDR3 spells CAWSVNTPPNEQYF. The DNA of the CDR3 is TGTGCCTGGAGTGTAAACACTCCCCCCAACGAGCAGTACTTC. Based on the CDR3 plus reference TRBV30 and TRBJ2-7, the full variable domain is SQTIHQWPATLVQPVGSPLSLECTVEGTSNPNLYWYRQAAGRGLQLLFYSVGIGQISSEVPQNLSASRPQDRQFILSSKKLLLSDSGFYLCAWSVNTPPNEQYFGPGTRLTVT.

This clone was counted a single time. The chain employs TRBV28 and TRBJ1-1, with TRBD1 as a possible D gene (6 bases). Trimming took 5 bases from V and 5 from J, leaving 15 bases between them. The germline V gene encodes CDR1 MDHEN and CDR2 SYDVKM. The CDR3 is 14 residues long. The CDR3 loop reads CASSTGAKGTEAFF. CDR3 coding DNA: TGTGCCAGCAGTACGGGGGCGAAAGGGACTGAAGCTTTCTTT.

This chain joins TRBV9 and TRBJ2-5; the D gene could be TRBD1 or TRBD2 (5 bases each). The CDR3 is 12 residues long. Germline V lookup: CDR1 SGDLS, CDR2 YYNGEE. Trimming removed 3 bases from V and 5 bases from J, with 8 bases in between. The chain's CDR3 is CASSGWGETQYF. DNA of the CDR3: TGTGCCAGCAGCGGCTGGGGGGAGACCCAGTACTTC. Together with reference TRBV9 and TRBJ2-5, the CDR3 gives the full variable domain: DSGVTQTPKHLITATGQRVTLRCSPRSGDLSVYWYQQSLDQGLQFLIQYYNGEERAKGNILERFSAQQFPDLHSELNLSSLELGDSALYFCASSGWGETQYFGPGTRLLVL.

This clone was seen a few times. V is TRBV30 and J is TRBJ1-6, with 11 bases matching TRBD1. This CDR3 comprises 15 residues. The V and J ends lost 3 bases and 10 bases, in that order; junction bases with no gene match: 8. Germline V gene data show CDR1 as GTSNPN and CDR2 as SVGIG (reference sequence). DNA for the CDR3: TGTGCCTGGAGGGACAGGGGGCTATTCAACTCACCCCTCCACTTT. Residues: CAWRDRGLFNSPLHF. Variable domain in full (rest from reference TRBV30 and TRBJ1-6): SQTIHQWPATLVQPVGSPLSLECTVEGTSNPNLYWYRQAAGRGLQLLFYSVGIGQISSEVPQNLSASRPQDRQFILSSKKLLLSDSGFYLCAWRDRGLFNSPLHFGNGTRLTVT.

The chain has TRBV6-5 and TRBJ2-1; tentatively, D is TRBD1 (6 bases). CDR1 MNHEY and CDR2 SVGAGI come from the germline V gene. This CDR3 has 14 residues. Trimming took off 6 bases at V and 6 bases at J, with 15 bases between the two ends. The CDR3 is CASRRDTGTNEQFF. The CDR3, as DNA: TGTGCCAGCAGGAGGGACACCGGGACCAATGAGCAGTTCTTC.

For the CDR3, the DNA is TGCGCCAGCAGCCAACTAGCGGGAGGTGTCTATGAGCAGTTCTTC. It specifies CASSQLAGGVYEQFF. The V call is TRBV5-1, the J call TRBJ2-1; 12 nucleotides match TRBD2. V trimming: 4 bases; J trimming: 8 bases; junction bases outside the gene matches: 7. Looked up from germline, CDR1 is SGHRS and CDR2 is YFSETQ. The CDR3 length is 15 residues.

CDR3 in DNA: TGCGCCAGCAGCCTGATTCAGGGGGCCCCAGACACTGAAGCTTTCTTT. Protein sequence: CASSLIQGAPDTEAFF. The J gene is TRBJ1-1, the V gene TRBV4-3; 8 bases fit TRBD1. Trimming cost V 4 bases and J 3 bases; bases outside gene matches: 10. CDR1 and CDR2 from the germline V gene are LGHNA and YSLEER. CDR3 size: 16 residues.

This clone was counted between two and nine times. This specimen includes other DNA sequences encoding the same CDR3. The genes are TRBV25-1 and TRBJ2-2; D not resolved. Trimming took off 6 bases at V and 2 bases at J, with 1 base between the two ends. CDR1 and CDR2 from the germline V gene are MGHDK and SYGVNS. The CDR3 covers 11 residues. CDR3 nucleotide sequence: TGTGCCAGCAGAAACACCGGGGAGCTGTTTTTT. Translation gives CASRNTGELFF. The variable domain in full, with the rest retrieved from reference TRBV25-1 and TRBJ2-2, is EADIYQTPRYLVIGTGKKITLECSQTMGHDKMYWYQQDPGMELHLIHYSYGVNSTEKGDLSSESTVSRIRTEHFPLTLESARPSHTSQYLCASRNTGELFFGEGSRLTVL.

This clone was detected only once. This chain joins TRBV28 and TRBJ1-2; D call uncertain. V was trimmed by 5 bases and J by 4 bases, leaving 14 bases between them. Germline V gene lookup returns CDR1 MDHEN and CDR2 SYDVKM. There are 14 residues in the CDR3. CDR3 sequence: CASSDRARTYGYTF. CDR3 nucleotide sequence: TGTGCCAGCAGTGACCGCGCTAGGACCTATGGCTACACCTTC.

The J gene is TRBJ2-3, the V gene TRBV2; D is unresolved. The germline V gene has CDR1 SNHLY and CDR2 FYNNEI. The CDR3 length is 15 residues. V shed 5 bases and J shed 2 bases, with 14 bases lying between them. The CDR3 loop reads CASSRYQRITDTQYF. The CDR3 DNA follows: TGTGCCAGCAGTCGCTACCAGAGAATCACAGATACGCAGTATTTT. The full variable domain, in which reference TRBV2 and TRBJ2-3 provide the parts outside the CDR3, is EPEVTQTPSHQVTQMGQEVILRCVPISNHLYFYWYRQILGQKVEFLVSFYNNEISEKSEIFDDQFSVERPDGSNFTLKIRSTKLEDSAMYFCASSRYQRITDTQYFGPGTRLTVL.

V usage is TRBV2 and J usage is TRBJ2-3; D unresolved. CDR1 and CDR2 (germline): SNHLY, FYNNEI. This CDR3 has 14 residues. V was clipped by 5 bases and J by 2 bases, with 11 bases between them. In nucleotides, the CDR3 is TGTGCCAGCAGTATTACAGCTATCACAGATACGCAGTATTTT. Protein sequence: CASSITAITDTQYF.

With regard to this clone: The same CDR3 can be traced to other DNA sequences in this sample. The J gene is TRBJ2-5, the V gene TRBV5-1, with a weak D call TRBD1 (5 bases). The CDR3 runs to 14 residues. Trimming cost V 2 bases and J 3 bases, with 11 bases left between them. Germline V gene sequence: CDR1 SGHRS, CDR2 YFSETQ. CDR3 region: CASSFSGWEETQYF. CDR3 sequence (DNA): TGCGCCAGCAGCTTTTCAGGGTGGGAAGAGACCCAGTACTTC. The variable domain in full, completed from reference TRBV5-1 and TRBJ2-5, reads KAGVTQTPRYLIKTRGQQVTLSCSPISGHRSVSWYQQTPGQGLQFLFEYFSETQRNKGNFPGRFSGRQFSNSRSEMNVSTLELGDSALYLCASSFSGWEETQYFGPGTRLLVL.

The count of this clone is one. This sequence joins TRBV18 and TRBJ2-1; 7 nucleotides align to TRBD1. The germline gives CDR1 KGHSH, CDR2 LQKENI. Trimming took 3 bases from V and 13 from J; bases not matched to a gene: 21. This CDR3 is built from 17 residues. CDR3 sequence reads: CASSPPGGKGAQVNQFF. The CDR3 DNA follows: TGTGCCAGCTCACCCCCGGGCGGAAAGGGGGCGCAGGTAAATCAGTTCTTC.

Comments on this clone: Other DNA sequences in this specimen translate into the identical CDR3. The chain carries TRBV28 and TRBJ2-7; D is unclear. Trimming removed 3 bases at V and 4 bases at J, with 7 bases between. There are 12 residues in the CDR3. In germline, CDR1 is MDHEN, CDR2 SYDVKM. The chain's CDR3 is CASSLARYEQYF. Here the CDR3 DNA reads TGTGCCAGCAGTTTGGCCCGGTACGAGCAGTACTTC.

This rearrangement joins TRBV19 to TRBJ2-7; TRBD1 matches at 7 bases. This CDR3 is 13 amino acids long. Trimming took 8 bases from V and 2 from J; bases not matched to a gene: 6. CDR1 is LNHDA, CDR2 SQIVND, per germline (reference sequence). The CDR3 bases are TGTGCCAGTTCGACAGGGACACCCTACGAGCAGTACTTC. This encodes CASSTGTPYEQYF.

J is TRBJ2-7 and V is TRBV28; maybe TRBD1 (5 bases). Trimming removed 3 bases from V and 3 bases from J, with 9 bases in between. Germline CDR1 reads MDHEN; CDR2 reads SYDVKM. The CDR3 loop spans 13 amino acids. The CDR3 loop reads CASSLIRDYEQYF. The CDR3 DNA follows: TGTGCCAGCAGTTTGATCAGGGACTACGAGCAGTACTTC.

This clone was recorded once. The chain employs TRBV10-3 and TRBJ1-2; 7 nucleotides agree with TRBD1. Trimming cost V 7 bases and J 4 bases; bases outside gene matches: 9. CDR1 is ENHRY, CDR2 SYGVKD, per germline. This CDR3 spans 14 amino acids. CDR3 DNA sequence: TGTGCCATCAATTCCGGAAGGGACAGCTATGGCTACACCTTC. As protein: CAINSGRDSYGYTF.

The chain recombines TRBV6-1 with TRBJ2-7; TRBD1 agrees at 8 bases. The CDR3 is 14 amino acids. Germline V lookup: CDR1 MNHNS, CDR2 SASEGT. The junction had 4 bases not matched to a gene; V was cut back by 6 bases and J by 0 bases. The CDR3 loop is CASRTGEDSYEQYF. The CDR3 region has the DNA TGTGCCAGCAGGACAGGGGAGGACTCCTACGAGCAGTACTTC.